One T cell receptor beta chain is described in this entry. Its matching antigen is unknown. Produced via immunoSEQ multiplex PCR; TCRdb's table is partial and in-frame only. Among approximately 110,000 clones listed, roughly 93% were seen once. The record originates from a study of cytomegalovirus exposure and HLA in healthy donors. The germline V gene has CDR1 SGHTS and CDR2 YDEGEE. The CDR3 consists of 14 residues. Losses at the gene ends were 4 bases for V and 7 bases for J; bases not matched to a gene: 6. Study conclusions and caveats: Researchers catalogued about 150 TCR beta chains as cytomegalovirus-associated.

The clonotype originates from a young woman in good health and CMV-seronegative. The V call is TRBV5-8, the J call TRBJ1-5; 9 nucleotides line up with TRBD1. Input material: PBMCs. CDR3 sequence (DNA): TGTGCCAGCAGCCGCGGACAGGGGATCCAGCCCCAGCATTTT. Translation: CASSRGQGIQPQHF.